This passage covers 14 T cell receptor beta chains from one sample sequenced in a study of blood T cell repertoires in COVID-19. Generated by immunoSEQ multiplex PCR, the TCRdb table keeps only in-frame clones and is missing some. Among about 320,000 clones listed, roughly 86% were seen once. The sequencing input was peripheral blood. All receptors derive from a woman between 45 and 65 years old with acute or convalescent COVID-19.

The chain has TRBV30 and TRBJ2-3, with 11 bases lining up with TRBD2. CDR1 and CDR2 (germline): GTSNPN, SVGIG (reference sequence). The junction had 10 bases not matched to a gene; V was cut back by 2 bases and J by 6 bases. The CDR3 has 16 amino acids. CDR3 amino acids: CAWSPPGLAVGDTQYF. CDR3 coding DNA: TGTGCCTGGAGTCCCCCGGGACTAGCGGTAGGGGATACGCAGTATTTT.

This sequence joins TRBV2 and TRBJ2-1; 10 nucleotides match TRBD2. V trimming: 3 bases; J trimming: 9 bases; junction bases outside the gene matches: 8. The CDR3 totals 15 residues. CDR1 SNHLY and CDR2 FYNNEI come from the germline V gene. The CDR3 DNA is TGTGCCAGCAGTGACGTAAGCGGGAGGGCCGGTGAGCAGTTCTTC. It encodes CASSDVSGRAGEQFF.

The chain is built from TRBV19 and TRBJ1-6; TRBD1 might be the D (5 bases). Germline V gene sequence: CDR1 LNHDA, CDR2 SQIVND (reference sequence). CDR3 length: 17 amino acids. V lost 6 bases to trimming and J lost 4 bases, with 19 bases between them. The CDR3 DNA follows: TGTGCCAGTAGCCCTGAGCATCAGGGCGGTTATAATTCACCCCTCCACTTT. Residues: CASSPEHQGGYNSPLHF.

Here the CDR3 reads CASRRTSPGWTGELFF. The DNA for the CDR3 is TGCGCCAGCAGACGGACTAGCCCAGGATGGACCGGGGAGCTGTTTTTT. V is TRBV5-1 and J is TRBJ2-2; 8 bases are a match to TRBD2. The ends lost 5 bases at V and 5 bases at J; junction bases unmatched: 11. The CDR3 contains 16 residues. Per germline, CDR1 SGHRS and CDR2 YFSETQ. Filled out from reference TRBV5-1 and TRBJ2-2, the complete variable domain reads KAGVTQTPRYLIKTRGQQVTLSCSPISGHRSVSWYQQTPGQGLQFLFEYFSETQRNKGNFPGRFSGRQFSNSRSEMNVSTLELGDSALYLCASRRTSPGWTGELFFGEGSRLTVL.

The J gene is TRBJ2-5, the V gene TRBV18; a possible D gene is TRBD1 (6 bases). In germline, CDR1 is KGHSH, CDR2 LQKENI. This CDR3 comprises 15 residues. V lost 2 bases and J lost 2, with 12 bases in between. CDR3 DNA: TGTGCCAGCTCACCAGGGGGCCGTAGGCAAGAGACCCAGTACTTC. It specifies CASSPGGRRQETQYF.

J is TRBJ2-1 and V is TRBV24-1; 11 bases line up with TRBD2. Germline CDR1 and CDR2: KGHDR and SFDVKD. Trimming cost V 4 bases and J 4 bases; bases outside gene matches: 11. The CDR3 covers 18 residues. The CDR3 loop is CATSDSSLAGENYNEQFF. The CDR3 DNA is TGTGCCACCAGTGACTCCTCACTAGCGGGAGAAAATTACAATGAGCAGTTCTTC.

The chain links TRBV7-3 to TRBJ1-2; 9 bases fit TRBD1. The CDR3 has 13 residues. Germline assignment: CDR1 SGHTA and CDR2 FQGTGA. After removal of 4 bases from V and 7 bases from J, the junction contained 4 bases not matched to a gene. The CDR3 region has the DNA TGTGCCAGCAGCTCGGGACAGGGATTTGGCTACACCTTC. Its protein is CASSSGQGFGYTF.

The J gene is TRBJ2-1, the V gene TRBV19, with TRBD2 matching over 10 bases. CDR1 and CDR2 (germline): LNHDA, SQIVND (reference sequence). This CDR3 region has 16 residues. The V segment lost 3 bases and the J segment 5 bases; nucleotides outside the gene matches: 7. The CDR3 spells CASSIEVLAGDNEQFF. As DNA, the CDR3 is TGTGCCAGTAGTATTGAGGTCCTAGCGGGGGACAATGAGCAGTTCTTC.

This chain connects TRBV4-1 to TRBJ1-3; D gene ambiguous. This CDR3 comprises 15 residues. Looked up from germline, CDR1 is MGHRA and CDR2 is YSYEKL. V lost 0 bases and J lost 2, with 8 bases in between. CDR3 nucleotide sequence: TGCGCCAGCAGCCAAGATGGAGTTGCTGGAAACACCATATATTTT. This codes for CASSQDGVAGNTIYF.

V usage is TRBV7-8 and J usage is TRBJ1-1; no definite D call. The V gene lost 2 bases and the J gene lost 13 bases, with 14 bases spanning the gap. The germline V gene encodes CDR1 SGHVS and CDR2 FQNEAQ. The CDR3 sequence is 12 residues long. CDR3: CASSLSGRAFFF. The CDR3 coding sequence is TGTGCCAGCAGCTTATCGGGGAGGGCGTTTTTCTTT.

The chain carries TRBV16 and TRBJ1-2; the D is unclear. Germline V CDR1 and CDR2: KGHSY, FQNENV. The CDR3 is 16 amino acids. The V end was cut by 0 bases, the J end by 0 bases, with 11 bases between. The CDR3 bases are TGTGCCAGCAGCCAATCGCGCCTCGCATCTAACTATGGCTACACCTTC. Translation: CASSQSRLASNYGYTF.

CDR3: CASSPQGDTEAFF. Here the CDR3 DNA reads TGCGCCAGCAGCCCCCAGGGGGACACTGAAGCTTTCTTT. The rearrangement uses TRBV5-1 and TRBJ1-1; 7 bases match TRBD1. The trim removed 4 bases at V and 3 bases at J, leaving 3 bases unmatched. The CDR3 runs 13 residues. The germline V gene has CDR1 SGHRS and CDR2 YFSETQ.

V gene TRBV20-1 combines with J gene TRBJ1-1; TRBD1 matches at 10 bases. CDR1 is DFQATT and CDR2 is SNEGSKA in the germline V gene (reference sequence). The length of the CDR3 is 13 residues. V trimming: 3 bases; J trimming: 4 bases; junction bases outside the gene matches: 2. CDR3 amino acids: CSASWDRGTEAFF. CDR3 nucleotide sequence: TGCAGTGCTAGTTGGGACAGGGGCACTGAAGCTTTCTTT.

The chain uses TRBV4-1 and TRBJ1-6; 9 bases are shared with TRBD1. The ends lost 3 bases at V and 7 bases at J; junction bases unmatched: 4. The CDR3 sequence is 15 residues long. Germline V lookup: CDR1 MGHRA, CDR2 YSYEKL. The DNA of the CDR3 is TGCGCCAGCAGCCAGGGGACAGGGCGGAATTCACCCCTCCACTTT. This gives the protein CASSQGTGRNSPLHF.